One sample yielded the 19 T cell receptor beta chains listed below, sequenced in a study of shared clonotypes between healthy human individuals. Sequencing used immunoSEQ multiplex PCR; TCRdb keeps in-frame clones, though not all of them. The data show around 1,100,000 clones, with approximately 75% seen just once and 0.89% held by the top ten. Sequencing was done on a sample of memory CD4+ T cells from PBMCs. Subset: CD45RA-negative fraction. All receptors derive from a man aged 18 to 29 in good health. Some clones in this sample may be carry-over from other donors' samples.

The chain is built from TRBV6-1 and TRBJ1-2; no definite D call. V dropped 4 bases and J dropped 5 bases, with 17 bases sitting between them. Germline V gives CDR1 MNHNS, CDR2 SASEGT. This CDR3 has 15 amino acids. The CDR3 loop is CASSGQPGRMYGYTF. As DNA, the CDR3 is TGTGCCAGCAGTGGACAACCGGGAAGGATGTATGGCTACACCTTC.

The chain is built from TRBV4-1 and TRBJ2-7; D remains unclear. Trimming took 4 bases from V and 3 from J, leaving 13 bases between them. The CDR3 is 14 residues long. CDR1 is MGHRA and CDR2 is YSYEKL in the germline V gene. The DNA for the CDR3 is TGCGCCAGCAGCCGCGAACCTAACAACTACGAGCAGTACTTC. Amino acid sequence: CASSREPNNYEQYF.

The rearrangement joins TRBV5-6 to TRBJ2-7, with 8 bases identical to TRBD1. The length of the CDR3 is 14 residues. V shed 3 bases, J shed 0 bases, and the junction held 2 bases outside the gene matches. CDR1 and CDR2 (germline): SGHDT, YYEEEE. The CDR3 spells CASSSTGGSYEQYF. Written as DNA, the CDR3 is TGTGCCAGCAGCTCAACAGGGGGCTCCTACGAGCAGTACTTC. The full variable domain, in which reference TRBV5-6 and TRBJ2-7 provide the parts outside the CDR3, is DAGVTQSPTHLIKTRGQQVTLRCSPKSGHDTVSWYQQALGQGPQFIFQYYEEEERQRGNFPDRFSGHQFPNYSSELNVNALLLGDSALYLCASSSTGGSYEQYFGPGTRLTVT.

V usage is TRBV7-2 and J usage is TRBJ1-2; possibly TRBD1 for D (6 bases). The length of the CDR3 is 17 residues. CDR1 SGHTA and CDR2 FQGNSA come from the germline V gene. The V end lost 5 bases, the J end lost 6 bases, and 25 bases lay between the germline ends. CDR3 in amino acids: CASSLRDTVFSLHGYTF. CDR3 coding DNA: TGTGCCAGCAGCCTACGGGACACGGTCTTCTCTCTTCATGGCTACACCTTC.

V is TRBV19 and J is TRBJ2-6, with a possible D match to TRBD2 (6 bases). The V and J ends lost 7 bases and 0 bases respectively, with 19 bases between them. Per germline, CDR1 LNHDA and CDR2 SQIVND (reference sequence). The CDR3 covers 18 residues. The CDR3 DNA is TGTGCCAGTACTCCAGCGGGCACTCTTCCCTCTGGGGCCAACGTCCTGACTTTC. Protein product: CASTPAGTLPSGANVLTF.

The DNA of the CDR3 is TGTGCCATCAGTGATGTCCGGAGCTACGAGCAGTACTTC. This encodes CAISDVRSYEQYF. V gene TRBV10-3 combines with J gene TRBJ2-7; D is uncertain. The CDR3 is 13 amino acids. Per the germline V gene, CDR1 is ENHRY and CDR2 is SYGVKD. V shed 3 bases and J shed 3 bases, with 9 bases lying between them.

In this sample, this clone turned up once. The chain recombines TRBV2 with TRBJ2-5; D ambiguous. The V gene lost 0 bases and the J gene lost 3 bases, with 11 bases spanning the gap. CDR1 is SNHLY and CDR2 is FYNNEI in the germline V gene. CDR3 size: 15 residues. CDR3 loop: CASSEAPGGEETQYF. In DNA form, the CDR3 reads TGTGCCAGCAGTGAAGCGCCGGGCGGCGAAGAGACCCAGTACTTC.

Here the CDR3 reads CASSPSGGANYGYTF. In DNA, the CDR3 is TGCGCCAGCAGCCCCTCGGGCGGAGCTAACTATGGCTACACCTTC. The V gene is TRBV5-1, the J gene TRBJ1-2; D call uncertain. This CDR3 has 15 amino acids. V was clipped by 4 bases and J by 0 bases, with 13 bases between them. Germline V gives CDR1 SGHRS, CDR2 YFSETQ.

The chain uses TRBV5-4 and TRBJ2-1, with D perhaps given as TRBD1 or TRBD2 (6 bases each). Germline-derived CDR1 and CDR2 are SGHNT and YYREEE (reference sequence). With 1 base removed from V and 7 bases from J, the gap between germline ends came to 18 bases. The CDR3 covers 16 residues. The CDR3 nucleotides read TGTGCCAGCAGCTTGAGCGGAGGGGGTAAAGGAAATGAGCAGTTCTTC. It is translated as CASSLSGGGKGNEQFF.

CDR3 sequence: CASSELMAAYNEQFF. The CDR3 DNA is TGTGCCAGCAGTGAATTGATGGCGGCCTACAATGAGCAGTTCTTC. The chain recombines TRBV2 with TRBJ2-1; D uncertain. Trimming took 2 bases from V and 2 from J, leaving 10 bases between them. The CDR3 consists of 15 residues. The germline V gene has CDR1 SNHLY and CDR2 FYNNEI.

The CDR3 protein is CASSTRVTPDTQYF. CDR3 DNA: TGTGCCAGCAGTACCAGAGTTACACCAGATACGCAGTATTTT. The J gene is TRBJ2-3, the V gene TRBV27; D ambiguous. The CDR3 loop spans 14 amino acids. Trimming left V 5 bases short and J 4 bases short, with 13 bases between. In germline, CDR1 is MNHEY, CDR2 SMNVEV (reference sequence).

The V and J genes are TRBV10-3 and TRBJ2-1; TRBD2 might be the D (7 bases). The CDR3 sequence is 23 residues long. Per the germline V gene, CDR1 is ENHRY and CDR2 is SYGVKD. V shed 3 bases and J shed 0 bases, with 33 bases lying between them. In DNA form, the CDR3 reads TGTGCCATCAGTGACAGAGGGGGGGCAAATTCCCCCTCTACGCCGAGCTCCTACAATGAGCAGTTCTTC. This gives the protein CAISDRGGANSPSTPSSYNEQFF.

The rearrangement joins TRBV9 to TRBJ2-2; 10 bases align to TRBD2. The germline V gene has CDR1 SGDLS and CDR2 YYNGEE. Unmatched junction bases numbered 9, after V lost 0 bases and J lost 4 bases. The CDR3 extends over 18 amino acids. The CDR3 nucleotides are TGTGCCAGCAGCGTAGCTAGCGGGAGTTTTAGCGGCACCGGGGAGCTGTTTTTT. Translation: CASSVASGSFSGTGELFF.

The V call is TRBV6-1, the J call TRBJ2-3, with D possibly being TRBD2 (7 bases). The ends were cut back, 5 bases at V and 3 bases at J, with 9 bases in the middle. Germline assignment: CDR1 MNHNS and CDR2 SASEGT. The CDR3 has 13 amino acids. DNA for the CDR3: TGTGCCAGCAGTAAGGGGGGGACAGATACGCAGTATTTT. Its protein product is CASSKGGTDTQYF.

This clone was seen just once. This sequence joins TRBV6-5 and TRBJ1-1; no firm D call. Trimming pared 7 bases from V and 1 base from J, leaving 10 bases between. Germline CDR1 reads MNHEY; CDR2 reads SVGAGI. The CDR3 has 13 amino acids. The CDR3 loop is CASNGHSNTEAFF. The CDR3 DNA follows: TGTGCCAGCAACGGGCATTCGAACACTGAAGCTTTCTTT.

V gene TRBV6-5 combines with J gene TRBJ1-2; the D is unclear. The CDR3 contains 14 residues. Germline assignment: CDR1 MNHEY and CDR2 SVGAGI. Trimming took off 0 bases at V and 6 bases at J, with 11 bases between the two ends. As DNA, the CDR3 is TGTGCCAGCAGTTACTCGAGAGTGTGGGATGGCTACACCTTC. It is translated as CASSYSRVWDGYTF.

This chain connects TRBV2 to TRBJ2-3, with D hard to call. V was clipped by 4 bases and J by 1 base, with 9 bases between them. The germline CDR1 and CDR2 sequences are SNHLY and FYNNEI. CDR3 length: 14 amino acids. In DNA form, the CDR3 reads TGTGCCAGCAGTGGTATCGGAGGCACAGATACGCAGTATTTT. The encoded protein is CASSGIGGTDTQYF.

On this clone: A much larger clone differs from this one at a single base, so this may be a read error. This chain uses TRBV29-1 with TRBJ1-3; no clear D. The CDR3 length is 14 residues. CDR1 and CDR2 from the germline V gene are SQVTM and ANQGSEA. Trimming shortened V by 6 bases and J by 8 bases, and 20 bases separated the two germline ends. The CDR3: CSVKSTAGRYTIYF. The CDR3 nucleotides read TGCAGCGTCAAATCTACAGCTGGGCGATACACCATATATTTT.

This chain links TRBV19 with TRBJ1-5, with D possibly being TRBD1 (6 bases). V was shortened by 5 bases and J by 5 bases, with 16 bases between the two germline ends. Germline values: CDR1 LNHDA, CDR2 SQIVND (reference sequence). The CDR3 has 15 amino acids. The DNA of the CDR3 is TGTGCCAGTAGTCCAAGGACAGCTGAGGATCAGCCCCAGCATTTT. Protein sequence: CASSPRTAEDQPQHF.